The source of this T cell receptor (beta chain) is a study of T-cell memory formation after mild COVID-19. The table lists this clonotype with many counts. V was trimmed by 0 bases and J by 1 base, leaving 10 bases between them. CDR1 and CDR2 (germline): SGHRS, YFSETQ. This CDR3 spans 15 amino acids. TCRdb re-called the 5' RACE reads with MiXCR, one entry per CDR3 protein. The table lists approximately 430,000 distinct CDR3 sequences, around a quarter of them singletons, with around 14% in the top ten. The gene calls are TRBV5-1 and TRBJ1-1; D possibly corresponds to TRBD1 (5 bases). The specimen was PBMCs or a T cell subset sorted from them (not recorded which). The receptor was derived from an adult woman who had mild COVID-19 (a few samples of this study predate the infection). Cell type and time point are not known. CDR3 DNA sequence: TGCGCCAGCAGCTTGGGATCTCAGGGGAACACTGAAGCTTTCTTT. Translated: CASSLGSQGNTEAFF. Looking up the rest from reference TRBV5-1 and TRBJ1-1 gives the full variable domain: KAGVTQTPRYLIKTRGQQVTLSCSPISGHRSVSWYQQTPGQGLQFLFEYFSETQRNKGNFPGRFSGRQFSNSRSEMNVSTLELGDSALYLCASSLGSQGNTEAFFGQGTRLTVV.